These 3 T cell receptor beta chains originate from one sample sequenced in a study of blood T cells in healthy people across ages. The second PCR ran about 6 to 12 cycles with a sample-barcoded 5' primer and J-beta primers. TCRdb re-called the 5' RACE reads with MiXCR, one entry per CDR3 protein. The table records 1.2 million to 1.5 million distinct CDR3 sequences, roughly 64% of them present only once. The specimen was blood. These receptors came from a man aged 18-30 years in good health.

This clonotype has a handful of counts. The chain carries TRBV29-1 and TRBJ2-5; TRBD2 matches at 7 bases. The J segment lost 0 bases and the V segment lost 0 bases, leaving 4 bases of the junction unmatched. The CDR3 covers 15 residues. Germline V lookup: CDR1 SQVTM, CDR2 ANQGSEA. This CDR3 reads CSVEDGRGNQETQYF. As DNA, the CDR3 is TGCAGCGTTGAAGATGGGCGGGGGAACCAAGAGACCCAGTACTTC.

The chain combines TRBV5-6 with TRBJ2-1; 12 nucleotides agree with TRBD2. The CDR3 sequence is 18 residues long. CDR1 and CDR2 from the germline V gene are SGHDT and YYEEEE. Losses at the gene ends were 2 bases for V and 1 base for J; bases not matched to a gene: 7. For the CDR3, the DNA is TGTGCCAGCAGCTTCGGGGCTAGCGGGGGGGTTTCCTACAATGAGCAGTTCTTC. It codes for CASSFGASGGVSYNEQFF. Full variable domain (outside the CDR3, taken from reference TRBV5-6 and TRBJ2-1): DAGVTQSPTHLIKTRGQQVTLRCSPKSGHDTVSWYQQALGQGPQFIFQYYEEEERQRGNFPDRFSGHQFPNYSSELNVNALLLGDSALYLCASSFGASGGVSYNEQFFGPGTRLTVL.

The chain employs TRBV28 and TRBJ2-1; 7 bases agree with TRBD1. This CDR3 has 17 residues. The V gene end was trimmed by 7 bases and the J gene end by 1 base; junction bases not matched to a gene: 13. The germline gives CDR1 MDHEN, CDR2 SYDVKM. The CDR3 coding sequence is TGTGCCAGCATCTCCCACGACAGGGTTCTTTCCTACAATGAGCAGTTCTTC. Translating gives CASISHDRVLSYNEQFF.